The rows below give T cell receptor beta chains drawn from one sample of a study of blood T cell repertoires in COVID-19. Produced via immunoSEQ multiplex PCR; TCRdb's table is partial and in-frame only. In the table there are 300,000 to 400,000 clones, around 87% of which are singletons. Material for sequencing was peripheral blood. The receptors were gathered from an older woman with COVID-19, enrolled during active disease. CDR3s include the opening cysteine and the closing phenylalanine or tryptophan. The order of the fields is J gene, V gene, D gene, CDR3 protein, CDR3 DNA. A D gene is named only where the DNA matches it firmly.

>TRBJ1-2|TRBV28|.
CASRVGNYGYTF
TGTGCCAGCAGGGTGGGCAACTATGGCTACACCTTC
>TRBJ2-2|TRBV2|.
CASSDPMWGRNTGELFF
TGTGCCAGCAGTGACCCCATGTGGGGGCGGAACACCGGGGAGCTGTTTTTT
>TRBJ1-2|TRBV6-5|TRBD1
CASSWGQAGNGYTF
TGTGCCAGCAGTTGGGGACAGGCGGGGAATGGCTACACCTTC
>TRBJ1-2|TRBV19|TRBD1
CASRSQGNYGYTF
TGTGCCAGTAGGTCACAGGGGAACTATGGCTACACCTTC
>TRBJ1-2|TRBV4-2|TRBD1
CASSQDRVDRERSYTF
TGTGCCAGCAGCCAAGATCGGGTGGACAGGGAGAGGAGCTACACCTTC
>TRBJ2-7|TRBV6-5|.
CASSYSPAVSYEQYF
TGTGCCAGCAGTTACTCGCCCGCGGTCTCCTACGAGCAGTACTTC
>TRBJ2-3|TRBV2|.
CASGRENTQYF
TGTGCCAGCGGAAGGGAGAATACGCAGTATTTT
>TRBJ2-3|TRBV5-4|TRBD2
CASSSISGGAVDTQYF
TGTGCCAGCAGCTCAATAAGCGGGGGGGCCGTTGATACGCAGTATTTT
>TRBJ1-1|TRBV7-6|.
CASSLPPGLNTEAFF
TGTGCCAGCAGCTTACCCCCGGGATTGAACACTGAAGCTTTCTTT
>TRBJ2-7|TRBV10-3|TRBD1
CAISVAGTGSSYEQYF
TGTGCCATCAGTGTTGCCGGGACAGGGAGCTCCTACGAGCAGTACTTC
>TRBJ2-7|TRBV6-1|TRBD2
CASSGRLAGGFDEQYF
TGTGCCAGCAGTGGGCGACTAGCGGGGGGATTTGACGAGCAGTACTTC
>TRBJ2-6|TRBV6-2/TRBV6-3|TRBD1
CASSYSRGQGYSGANVLTF
TGTGCCAGCAGTTACTCGCGGGGACAGGGGTACTCTGGGGCCAACGTCCTGACTTTC
>TRBJ2-1|TRBV9|TRBD1
CASSEVTGGEQFF
TGTGCCAGCAGCGAAGTGACAGGGGGTGAGCAGTTCTTC
>TRBJ2-2|TRBV2|.
CASRRTTNTGELFF
TGTGCCAGCAGGAGGACAACGAACACCGGGGAGCTGTTTTTT
>TRBJ2-7|TRBV28|.
CASTTRGHPTYEQYF
TGTGCCAGCACCACCAGGGGACATCCGACCTACGAGCAGTACTTC
>TRBJ2-6|TRBV30|.
CAWSVPRLGANVLTF
TGTGCCTGGAGTGTACCCAGGCTTGGGGCCAACGTCCTGACTTTC
>TRBJ2-7|TRBV9|.
CASGRSGSYEQYF
TGTGCCAGCGGGCGATCAGGCTCCTACGAGCAGTACTTC
>TRBJ1-4|TRBV7-9|TRBD1
CASSSRQGDEKLFF
TGTGCCAGCAGCTCCAGACAGGGGGATGAAAAACTGTTTTTT
>TRBJ2-4|TRBV7-2|TRBD2
CASSFMTSGGGLNIQYF
TGTGCCAGCAGCTTTATGACTAGCGGGGGGGGTTTAAACATTCAGTACTTC